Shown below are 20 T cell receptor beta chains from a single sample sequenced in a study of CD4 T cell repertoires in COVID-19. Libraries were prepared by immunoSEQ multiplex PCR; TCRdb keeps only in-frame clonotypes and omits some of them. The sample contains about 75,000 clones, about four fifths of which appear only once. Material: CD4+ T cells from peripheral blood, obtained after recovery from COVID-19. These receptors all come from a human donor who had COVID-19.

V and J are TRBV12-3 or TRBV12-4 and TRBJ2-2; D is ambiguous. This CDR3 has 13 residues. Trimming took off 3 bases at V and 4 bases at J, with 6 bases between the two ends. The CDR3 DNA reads TGTGCCAGCAGTTTCCCGGGCACCGGGGAGCTGTTTTTT. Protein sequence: CASSFPGTGELFF.

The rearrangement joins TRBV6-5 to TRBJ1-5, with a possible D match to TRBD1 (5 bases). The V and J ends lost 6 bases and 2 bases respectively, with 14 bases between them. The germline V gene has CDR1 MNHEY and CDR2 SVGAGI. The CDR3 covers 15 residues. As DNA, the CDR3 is TGTGCCAGCAGCCCCGGGGGATCGGGCAATCAGCCCCAGCATTTT. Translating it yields CASSPGGSGNQPQHF.

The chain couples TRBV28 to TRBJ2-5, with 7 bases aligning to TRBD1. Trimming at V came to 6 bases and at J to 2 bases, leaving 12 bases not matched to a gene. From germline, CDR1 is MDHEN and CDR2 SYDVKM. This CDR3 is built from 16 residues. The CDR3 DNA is TGTGCCAGCAGACCATACAGGGGTGGGTGGCAAGAGACCCAGTACTTC. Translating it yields CASRPYRGGWQETQYF.

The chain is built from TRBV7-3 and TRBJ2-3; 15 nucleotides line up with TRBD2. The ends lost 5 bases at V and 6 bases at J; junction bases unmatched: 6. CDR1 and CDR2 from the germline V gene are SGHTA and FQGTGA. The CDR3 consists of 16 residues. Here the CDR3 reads CASSRRTSGGADTQYF. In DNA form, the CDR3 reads TGTGCCAGCAGCCGACGGACTAGCGGGGGGGCGGATACGCAGTATTTT.

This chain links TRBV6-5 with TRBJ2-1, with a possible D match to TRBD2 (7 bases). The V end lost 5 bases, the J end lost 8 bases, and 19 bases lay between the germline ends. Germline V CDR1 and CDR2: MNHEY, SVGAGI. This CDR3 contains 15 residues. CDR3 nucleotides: TGTGCCAGCAGTCAGGAGGGGAGGGGGAGCGATGAGCAGTTCTTC. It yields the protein CASSQEGRGSDEQFF.

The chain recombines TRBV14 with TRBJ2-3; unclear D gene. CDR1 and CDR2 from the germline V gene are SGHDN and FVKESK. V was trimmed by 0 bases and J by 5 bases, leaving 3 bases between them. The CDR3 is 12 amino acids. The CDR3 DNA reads TGTGCCAGCAGCCAAGATGTAGATACGCAGTATTTT. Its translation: CASSQDVDTQYF.

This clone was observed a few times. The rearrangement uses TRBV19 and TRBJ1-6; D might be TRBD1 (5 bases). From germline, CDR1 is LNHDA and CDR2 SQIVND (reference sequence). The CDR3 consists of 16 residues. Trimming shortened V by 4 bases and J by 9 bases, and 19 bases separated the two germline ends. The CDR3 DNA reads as TGTGCCAGTAGTACCCCCCGAGGGGTTATAGTTTCACCCCTCCACTTT. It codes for CASSTPRGVIVSPLHF.

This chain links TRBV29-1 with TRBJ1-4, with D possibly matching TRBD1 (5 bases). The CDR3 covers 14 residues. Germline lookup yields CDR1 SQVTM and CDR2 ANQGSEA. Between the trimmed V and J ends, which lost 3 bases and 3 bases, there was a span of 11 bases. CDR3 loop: CSVDRVRSNEKLFF. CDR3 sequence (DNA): TGCAGCGTTGACAGGGTTCGGTCTAATGAAAAACTGTTTTTT.

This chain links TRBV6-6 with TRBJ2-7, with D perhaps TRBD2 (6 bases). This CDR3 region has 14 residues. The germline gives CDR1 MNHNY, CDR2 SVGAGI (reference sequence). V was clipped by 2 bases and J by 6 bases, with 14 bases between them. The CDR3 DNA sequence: TGTGCCAGCAGTTACCCAGAGGAGACTAGCGAGCAGTACTTC. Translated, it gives CASSYPEETSEQYF.

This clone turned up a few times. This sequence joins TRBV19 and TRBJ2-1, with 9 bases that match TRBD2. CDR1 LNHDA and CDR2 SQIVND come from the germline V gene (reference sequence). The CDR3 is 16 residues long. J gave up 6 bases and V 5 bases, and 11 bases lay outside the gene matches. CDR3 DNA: TGTGCCAGTAGTGGGTGGCGGGAGGGCCCTGGCAATGAGCAGTTCTTC. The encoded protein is CASSGWREGPGNEQFF.

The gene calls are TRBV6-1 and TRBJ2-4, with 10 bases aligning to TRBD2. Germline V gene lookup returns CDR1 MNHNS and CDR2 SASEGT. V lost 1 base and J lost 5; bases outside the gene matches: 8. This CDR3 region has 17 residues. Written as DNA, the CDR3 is TGTGCCAGCAGTGAAGTGGTGCTAGCGGGAGCGGAAAACATTCAGTACTTC. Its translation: CASSEVVLAGAENIQYF.

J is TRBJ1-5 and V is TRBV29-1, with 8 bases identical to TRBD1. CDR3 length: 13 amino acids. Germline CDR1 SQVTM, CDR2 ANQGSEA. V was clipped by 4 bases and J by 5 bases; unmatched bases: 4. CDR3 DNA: TGCAGCGTTGGCAGGGGGCAGGATCAGCCCCAGCATTTT. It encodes CSVGRGQDQPQHF.

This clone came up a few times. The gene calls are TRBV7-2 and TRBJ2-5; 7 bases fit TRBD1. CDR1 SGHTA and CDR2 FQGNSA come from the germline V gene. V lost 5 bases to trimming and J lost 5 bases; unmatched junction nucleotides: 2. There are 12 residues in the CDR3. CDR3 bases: TGTGCCAGCAGCATGACAGGGGAGACCCAGTACTTC. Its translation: CASSMTGETQYF.

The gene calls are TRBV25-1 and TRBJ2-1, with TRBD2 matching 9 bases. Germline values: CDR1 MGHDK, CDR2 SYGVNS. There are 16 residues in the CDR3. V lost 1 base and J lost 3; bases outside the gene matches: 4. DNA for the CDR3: TGTGCCAGCAGTGAATTCAGAGCGGGGGGCTACAATGAGCAGTTCTTC. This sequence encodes CASSEFRAGGYNEQFF.

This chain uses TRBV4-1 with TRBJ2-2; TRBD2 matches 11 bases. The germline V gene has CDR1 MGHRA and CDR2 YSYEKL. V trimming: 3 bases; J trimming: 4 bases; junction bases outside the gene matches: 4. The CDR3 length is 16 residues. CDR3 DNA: TGCGCCAGCAGCCACTTAGCGGGAGGGCCCACCGGGGAGCTGTTTTTT. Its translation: CASSHLAGGPTGELFF.

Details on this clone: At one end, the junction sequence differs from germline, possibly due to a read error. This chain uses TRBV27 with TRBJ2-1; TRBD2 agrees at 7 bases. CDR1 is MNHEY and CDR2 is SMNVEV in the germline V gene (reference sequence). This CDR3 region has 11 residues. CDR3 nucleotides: TGTGCCAGCAGTTTACGGGGACTACAGGTCTTC. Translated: CASSLRGLQVF.

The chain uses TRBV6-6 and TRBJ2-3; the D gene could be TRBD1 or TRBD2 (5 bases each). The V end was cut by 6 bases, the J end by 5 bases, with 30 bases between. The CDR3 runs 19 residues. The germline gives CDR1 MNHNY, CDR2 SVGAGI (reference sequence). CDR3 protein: CASRRSVPGAPSPRDTQYF. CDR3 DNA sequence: TGTGCCAGCAGACGATCCGTACCCGGGGCCCCTTCTCCCAGAGATACGCAGTATTTT.

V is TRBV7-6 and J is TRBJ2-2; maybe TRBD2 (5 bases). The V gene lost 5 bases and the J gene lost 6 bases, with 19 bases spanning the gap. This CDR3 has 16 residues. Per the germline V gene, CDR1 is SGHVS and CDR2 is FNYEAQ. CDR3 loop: CASSPPLLASSGELFF. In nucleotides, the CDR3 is TGTGCCAGCAGCCCGCCCCTGCTAGCTTCGTCCGGGGAGCTGTTTTTT. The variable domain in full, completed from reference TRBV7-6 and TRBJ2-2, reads GAGVSQSPRYKVTKRGQDVALRCDPISGHVSLYWYRQALGQGPEFLTYFNYEAQQDKSGLPNDRFSAERPEGSISTLTIQRTEQRDSAMYRCASSPPLLASSGELFFGEGSRLTVL.

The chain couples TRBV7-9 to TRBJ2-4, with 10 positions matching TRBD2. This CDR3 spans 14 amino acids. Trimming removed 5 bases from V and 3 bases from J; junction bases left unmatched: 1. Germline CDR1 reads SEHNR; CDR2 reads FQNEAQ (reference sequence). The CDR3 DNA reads TGTGCCAGCAGCCGGACTAGCGGCAAAAACATTCAGTACTTC. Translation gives CASSRTSGKNIQYF.

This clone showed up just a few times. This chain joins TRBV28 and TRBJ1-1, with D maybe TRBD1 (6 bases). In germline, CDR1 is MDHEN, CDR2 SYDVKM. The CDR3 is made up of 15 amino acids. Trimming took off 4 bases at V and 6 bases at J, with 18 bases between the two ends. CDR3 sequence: CASSSHLTGTPEAFF. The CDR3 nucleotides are TGTGCCAGCAGTTCCCACCTTACAGGGACCCCTGAAGCTTTCTTT.